This record concerns one T cell receptor beta chain sequence. Per germline, CDR1 SGHTA and CDR2 FQGNSA. The V end was cut by 1 base, the J end by 2 bases, with 5 bases between. CDR3 size: 13 residues. This sample stems from a study of PD-L1 blockade in urothelial cancer. TCRdb's copy holds only in-frame clones and misses some; the assay was immunoSEQ multiplex PCR. This sample carries tens of thousands of clones, 77% of them seen once, and the ten largest clones take approximately 3.6%. This sample comprised PBMCs, obtained around atezolizumab (anti-PD-L1) treatment. This TCR derives from a man between 70 and 80 years old with urothelial cancer. The chain links TRBV7-2 to TRBJ2-5, with D tentatively TRBD1 (5 bases). The CDR3 region has the DNA TGTGCCAGCAGCTTAGGGACACAAGAGACCCAGTACTTC. It encodes CASSLGTQETQYF.